This T cell receptor beta chain emerged from a study of T cells in Graves' hyperthyroidism and ophthalmopathy. What was amplified from RNA transcripts were TCR beta CDR3 regions. With the HTBI primer set, the TCR CDR3 went through a first round of RT-PCR. TCRdb analysed the multiplex PCR reads with MiXCR anew, one entry per CDR3 protein. This table has about 340,000 distinct CDR3 sequences, roughly 21% appearing once. Ten or more counts support this clonotype. Those patients with uncontrolled infection, other autoimmune disease, pregnancy or lactation were excluded. PBMCs were collected from a 10 ml volume of fresh peripheral blood. The germline V gene has CDR1 SGHAT and CDR2 FQNNGV. V dropped 4 bases and J dropped 0; count of bases not matched to a gene: 6. CDR3 size: 17 residues.

This chain connects TRBV11-2 to TRBJ2-1; 10 bases align to TRBD1. This TCR was recovered from a woman in her forties or fifties with Graves' hyperthyroidism. Material: blood. The CDR3 bases are TGTGCCAGCAGCTCCCGGGACAGGGGAAACTCCTACAATGAGCAGTTCTTC. Protein sequence: CASSSRDRGNSYNEQFF.